This T cell receptor beta chain stems from a study of T cell responses to AZD1222 COVID-19 vaccine. Overall study findings and caveats: Compared with day 0, the breadth and depth of the Spike-specific TCR repertoire rose significantly after two doses of AZD1222.

Remarks on this clone: Its antigen is not identified.

TCRdb's table, derived via immunoSEQ multiplex PCR, lists solely in-frame clones and lacks some. Among about 100,000 clones, nearly 90% were seen once, and the ten largest hold roughly 2.9%. The CDR3 spans 15 residues. V lost 2 bases to trimming and J lost 10 bases; unmatched junction nucleotides: 13. Germline-derived CDR1 and CDR2 are SGHRS and YFSETQ. This receptor was identified in an adult in good health. Material: peripheral blood, obtained on day 0 of AZD1222 vaccination. The rearrangement joins TRBV5-1 to TRBJ1-2, with 8 nucleotides matching TRBD1. The CDR3 reads CASSFDDRGVGDYTF. In DNA, the CDR3 is TGCGCCAGCAGCTTCGATGACAGGGGAGTGGGGGACTACACCTTC.